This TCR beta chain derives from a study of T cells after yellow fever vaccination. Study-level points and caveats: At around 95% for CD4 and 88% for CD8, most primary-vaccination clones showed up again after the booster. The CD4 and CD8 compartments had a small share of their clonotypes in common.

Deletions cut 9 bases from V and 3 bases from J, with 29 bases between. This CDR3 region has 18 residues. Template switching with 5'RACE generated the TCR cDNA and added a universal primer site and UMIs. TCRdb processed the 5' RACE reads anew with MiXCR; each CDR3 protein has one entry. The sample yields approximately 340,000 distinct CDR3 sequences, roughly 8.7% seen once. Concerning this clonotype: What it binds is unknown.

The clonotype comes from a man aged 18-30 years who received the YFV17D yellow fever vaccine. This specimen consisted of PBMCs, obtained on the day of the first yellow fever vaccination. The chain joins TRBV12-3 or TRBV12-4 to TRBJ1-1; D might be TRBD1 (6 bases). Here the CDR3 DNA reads TGTGCCAGTAAAGGGGGAGCAGGGGCTTATGTTTTGGACACTGAAGCTTTCTTT. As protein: CASKGGAGAYVLDTEAFF.